This TCR delta chain emerged from a study of gamma-delta chains in newborns, infants, children. Background on the study: Microbial exposure reportedly drives polyclonal innate γδ T cell expansion after birth.

With 0 bases clipped from V and 0 bases from J, the junction kept 28 bases outside the gene matches. Germline V lookup: CDR1 TSWWSYY, CDR2 QGS. This CDR3 spans 24 amino acids. TCRdb re-called the reads using CATT. The sample shows 870 or so delta-chain clones, 0.84% of them seen only once. A word on this clone: Since a far larger clone is one base different, this is likely a read error. This sample also contains other DNA sequences that code for the same CDR3.

The chain links TRDV1 to TRDJ1; 7 nucleotides match TRDD3. Material: blood. This TCR derives from a child in good health. The CDR3 bases are TGTGCTCTTGGGGAACTACGGCCCGCGTCAGCTTTGTTGGGGGAGTTATTGTACACCGATAAACTCATCTTT. Translating it yields CALGELRPASALLGELLYTDKLIF.